This TCR beta chain was profiled in a study of blood T cell repertoires in COVID-19. The wider study: There were acute and convalescent COVID-19 samples, and they came from the United States, Italy and Spain. PBMCs, B-cell-depleted T cells, or T cells provided the cDNA or gDNA that made up the material.

Methods used by the authors: Reference gene primer amplification in the assay estimated nucleated cell counts. TCRdb's copy holds only in-frame clones and misses some; the assay was immunoSEQ multiplex PCR. That table gives V, J and clone size, and the DNA gave D and trimming. The profile shows 100,000 to 150,000 clones, approximately 88% of them singletons. Looked up from germline, CDR1 is MRHNA and CDR2 is SNTAGT. V was shortened by 5 bases and J by 0 bases, with 11 bases between the two germline ends. This CDR3 has 15 amino acids. The receptor was derived from a man in his sixties or seventies with active COVID-19. The sample was peripheral blood. The chain employs TRBV6-4 and TRBJ2-1, with a tentative D call TRBD2 (6 bases). CDR3 DNA sequence: TGTGCCAGCAGTATTTCTAGCGTCTCCTACAATGAGCAGTTCTTC. Its protein is CASSISSVSYNEQFF.